Each of the 26 T cell receptor beta chains below was sequenced from the same sample in a study of T-cell memory formation after mild COVID-19 (dated by TCRdb to about 2021). Libraries were made using 5' RACE. Instrument used: Illumina NovaSeq 6000. TCRdb trimmed public reads at Q25 via fastp, called clones via MiXCR and kept in-frame beta chains. Merged by CDR3 protein, the rows form single entries marked with the most common genes and DNA. The sample table records 200,000 or so distinct CDR3 sequences; around 9.1% of these occur just once. 3% to 4.5% of the sample is in the top ten clones. Sequenced input: PBMCs or a T cell subset sorted from them (not recorded which). Receptors originate from a man aged 18 to 29 who had mild COVID-19 (a few samples of this study predate the infection). The sample titles of this study are shuffled in the database, so cell type and time point are left out; the donor was told from shared clones.

There are a few counts of this clonotype. This chain links TRBV12-3 or TRBV12-4 with TRBJ1-5; D call uncertain. The CDR3 is made up of 14 amino acids. Trimming removed 3 bases from V and 0 bases from J, with 6 bases in between. Written as DNA, the CDR3 is TGTGCCAGCAGTTTTCAAAATAGCAATCAGCCCCAGCATTTT. This codes for CASSFQNSNQPQHF.

This clonotype was recorded at least ten times. The chain is built from TRBV4-3 and TRBJ2-1; TRBD2 matches 16 bases. Germline assignment: CDR1 LGHNA and CDR2 YSLEER. This CDR3 has 16 amino acids. Losses at the gene ends were 1 base for V and 7 bases for J; bases not matched to a gene: 1. In DNA form, the CDR3 reads TGCGCCAGCAGCCAAGCGGGACTAGCGGGGGGGAATGAGCAGTTCTTC. This gives the protein CASSQAGLAGGNEQFF.

This clonotype was counted between two and nine times. The rearrangement links TRBV4-1 to TRBJ2-3, with D perhaps TRBD1 (5 bases). This CDR3 is 16 amino acids long. Germline CDR1 and CDR2: MGHRA and YSYEKL. Trimming took 0 bases from V and 5 from J, leaving 15 bases between them. As DNA, the CDR3 is TGCGCCAGCAGCCAAGAGGCAGGGCCTAATGTAGATACGCAGTATTTT. Protein: CASSQEAGPNVDTQYF.

This chain connects TRBV12-3 or TRBV12-4 to TRBJ2-7; no firm D call. V lost 6 bases to trimming and J lost 7 bases, with 10 bases between them. This CDR3 contains 11 residues. The CDR3 nucleotides are TGTGCCAGCAGCGGCCGTTGGGAGCAGTACGTC. Amino acids: CASSGRWEQYV.

This clonotype was detected a few times. V usage is TRBV6-5 and J usage is TRBJ1-5; D is ambiguous. The CDR3 runs to 13 residues. V was cut by 7 bases and J by 2 bases, with 9 bases left in between. Germline CDR1 MNHEY, CDR2 SVGAGI. This CDR3 reads CASKEDGNQPQHF. DNA for the CDR3: TGTGCCAGCAAGGAAGACGGCAATCAGCCCCAGCATTTT.

V is TRBV12-3 or TRBV12-4 and J is TRBJ2-2; the match to TRBD1 covers 12 bases. Trimming removed 5 bases from V and 4 bases from J; junction bases left unmatched: 8. CDR3 length equals 17 residues. CDR3 nucleotide sequence: TGTGCCAGCAGTCTCCTGGGACAGGGGGCGTCCACCGGGGAGCTGTTTTTT. Translation: CASSLLGQGASTGELFF.

This clonotype came up a few times. This rearrangement joins TRBV27 to TRBJ2-3, with 7 positions matching TRBD2. The CDR3 is 16 amino acids. From germline, CDR1 is MNHEY and CDR2 SMNVEV (reference sequence). The V and J ends lost 6 bases and 3 bases, in that order; junction bases with no gene match: 12. The DNA for the CDR3 is TGTGCCAGCAGACCCAGTTGGGCTAGCGGAACAGATACGCAGTATTTT. Translating it yields CASRPSWASGTDTQYF.

J is TRBJ2-3 and V is TRBV3-1, with a weak D call TRBD1 (5 bases). Germline V gene data show CDR1 as LGHDT and CDR2 as YNNKEL (reference sequence). The CDR3 sequence is 14 residues long. V gave up 3 bases and J gave up 3 bases, with 10 bases separating them. DNA of the CDR3: TGTGCCAGCAGCCACGGCAGGGTGACAGATACGCAGTATTTT. This sequence encodes CASSHGRVTDTQYF.

The V call is TRBV18, the J call TRBJ2-1; TRBD1 matches 7 bases. The CDR3 length is 15 residues. The germline V gene encodes CDR1 KGHSH and CDR2 LQKENI. The V and J ends lost 2 bases and 4 bases, in that order; junction bases with no gene match: 5. The CDR3 region is CASSPRGQTYNEQFF. DNA for the CDR3: TGTGCCAGCTCACCAAGGGGACAGACGTACAATGAGCAGTTCTTC.

In this sample, this clonotype turned up many times. The CDR3 coding sequence is TGTGCCAGCAGTTTGGTCATGGCAGTACCTCGGGGCTACACCTTC. Its protein is CASSLVMAVPRGYTF. The V call is TRBV12-3 or TRBV12-4, the J call TRBJ1-2; D is uncertain. V was cut by 3 bases and J by 8 bases, with 19 bases left in between. The CDR3 covers 15 residues.

This clonotype was seen at least ten times. The chain uses TRBV18 and TRBJ1-6; 9 nucleotides align to TRBD1. V gave up 3 bases and J gave up 10 bases; unmatched junction bases: 13. The CDR3 is 17 residues long. In germline, CDR1 is KGHSH, CDR2 LQKENI. For the CDR3, the DNA is TGTGCCAGCTCACCCCCCTTCTCGGACAGGGGAGCCTCACCCCTCCACTTT. It specifies CASSPPFSDRGASPLHF.

This clonotype has a handful of counts. The chain combines TRBV7-6 with TRBJ2-3; D is unresolved. CDR1 is SGHVS and CDR2 is FNYEAQ in the germline V gene. Trimming took off 1 base at V and 4 bases at J, with 9 bases between the two ends. The CDR3 has 14 residues. The DNA of the CDR3 is TGTGCCAGCAGCTTAGGATCCTTCGCAGATACGCAGTATTTT. This translates into CASSLGSFADTQYF.

The chain carries TRBV7-8 and TRBJ1-5; D is uncertain. With 2 bases removed from V and 9 bases from J, the gap between germline ends came to 8 bases. The CDR3 covers 12 residues. Germline CDR1 SGHVS, CDR2 FQNEAQ. CDR3 sequence: CASSLTESPQHF. The DNA of the CDR3 is TGTGCCAGCAGCTTAACAGAATCGCCCCAGCATTTT.

This clonotype has only a few counts. The CDR3 DNA sequence: TGTGCCAGCAGCTTGATGGGTAGGACTAATACGCAGTATTTT. Translation: CASSLMGRTNTQYF. This chain joins TRBV7-2 and TRBJ2-3, with a tentative D call TRBD2 (6 bases). V gave up 3 bases and J gave up 7 bases, with 14 bases separating them. The germline gives CDR1 SGHTA, CDR2 FQGNSA. This CDR3 contains 14 residues.

V usage is TRBV10-3 and J usage is TRBJ2-6; D gene uncertain. Trimming shortened V by 0 bases and J by 0 bases, and 12 bases separated the two germline ends. The germline gives CDR1 ENHRY, CDR2 SYGVKD. This CDR3 has 18 amino acids. CDR3 sequence: CAISESVRSPSGANVLTF. The CDR3 nucleotides read TGTGCCATCAGTGAGTCGGTCAGGTCCCCCTCTGGGGCCAACGTCCTGACTTTC.

Ten or more counts support this clonotype. This chain uses TRBV11-3 with TRBJ2-5, with D uncertain. This CDR3 has 13 amino acids. The V end lost 3 bases, the J end lost 1 base, and 6 bases lay between the germline ends. The germline CDR1 and CDR2 sequences are SGHNT and YENEEA. Here the CDR3 reads CASSFSSQETQYF. The CDR3 DNA follows: TGTGCCAGCAGCTTTTCCAGCCAAGAGACCCAGTACTTC.

This sequence joins TRBV24-1 and TRBJ1-1; a possible D gene is TRBD1 (6 bases). The CDR3 extends over 13 amino acids. Germline assignment: CDR1 KGHDR and CDR2 SFDVKD. The V end was cut by 6 bases, the J end by 2 bases, with 9 bases between. The CDR3 DNA follows: TGTGCCACCAGTTGGGGGGCTAACACTGAAGCTTTCTTT. Translating it yields CATSWGANTEAFF.

This clonotype was detected many times. The chain has TRBV4-1 and TRBJ1-2, with D maybe TRBD1 (5 bases). This CDR3 comprises 16 residues. Germline CDR1 is MGHRA and CDR2 is YSYEKL. The V gene lost 4 bases and the J gene lost 0 bases, with 15 bases spanning the gap. CDR3: CASSRNPGPTNYGYTF. For the CDR3, the DNA is TGCGCCAGCAGCCGTAACCCAGGGCCAACTAACTATGGCTACACCTTC.

This clonotype was seen a handful of times. This chain joins TRBV7-6 and TRBJ1-4, with D hard to call. This CDR3 comprises 16 residues. Germline V gene sequence: CDR1 SGHVS, CDR2 FNYEAQ. Trimming left V 0 bases short and J 10 bases short, with 18 bases between. Written as DNA, the CDR3 is TGTGCCAGCAGCTTAGCGCCGGGCCTTGTTTCGCCAAAACTGTTTTTT. Protein product: CASSLAPGLVSPKLFF.

This chain uses TRBV4-3 with TRBJ2-2, with a weak D call TRBD1 (5 bases). Deletions cut 0 bases from V and 1 base from J, with 15 bases between. The CDR3 sequence is 18 residues long. Germline V gene data show CDR1 as LGHNA and CDR2 as YSLEER. The CDR3 reads CASSQEAARALNTGELFF. The CDR3 coding sequence is TGCGCCAGCAGCCAAGAAGCCGCCAGGGCCCTGAACACCGGGGAGCTGTTTTTT.

This clonotype was counted only a few times. The V gene is TRBV7-2, the J gene TRBJ1-1, with 8 bases fitting TRBD1. This CDR3 region has 15 residues. CDR1 SGHTA and CDR2 FQGNSA come from the germline V gene. Trimming at V came to 5 bases and at J to 3 bases, leaving 8 bases not matched to a gene. The CDR3 loop is CASSLRTGMYTEAFF. The CDR3 nucleotides are TGTGCCAGCAGCCTCCGGACAGGGATGTACACTGAAGCTTTCTTT. Combining the CDR3 with reference TRBV7-2 and TRBJ1-1 gives the whole variable domain GAGVSQSPSNKVTEKGKDVELRCDPISGHTALYWYRQSLGQGLEFLIYFQGNSAPDKSGLPSDRFSAERTGGSVSTLTIQRTQQEDSAVYLCASSLRTGMYTEAFFGQGTRLTVV.

This clonotype turned up a few times. This rearrangement joins TRBV11-2 to TRBJ1-2; D not certain. Trimming shortened V by 0 bases and J by 8 bases, and 10 bases separated the two germline ends. The V gene's germline CDR1 is SGHAT and CDR2 FQNNGV. The CDR3 has 13 residues. Here the CDR3 reads CASSLDSPRGYTF. CDR3 in DNA: TGTGCCAGCAGCTTAGACAGCCCACGGGGCTACACCTTC.

This clonotype has just a few counts. This chain links TRBV10-3 with TRBJ2-5; 8 positions agree with TRBD2. CDR3 length: 15 residues. In germline, CDR1 is ENHRY, CDR2 SYGVKD. V gave up 5 bases and J gave up 3 bases; unmatched junction bases: 8. The CDR3 region is CAISPGGEAKETQYF. CDR3 sequence (DNA): TGTGCCATCAGTCCGGGGGGGGAAGCAAAAGAGACCCAGTACTTC.

The chain uses TRBV7-9 and TRBJ2-7; D might be TRBD1 (5 bases). Germline CDR1 is SEHNR and CDR2 is FQNEAQ (reference sequence). V gave up 2 bases and J gave up 3 bases, with 11 bases separating them. CDR3 length: 14 residues. CDR3 sequence (DNA): TGTGCCAGCAGCTTATCGGCGCAGGGCTACGAGCAGTACTTC. This sequence encodes CASSLSAQGYEQYF.

This clonotype was observed at least ten times. This chain connects TRBV4-1 to TRBJ1-5, with no clear D. The CDR3 is 15 residues long. Trimming left V 0 bases short and J 0 bases short, with 6 bases between. Germline CDR1 MGHRA, CDR2 YSYEKL. The CDR3 DNA sequence: TGCGCCAGCAGCCAAGAGGGTTATAGCAATCAGCCCCAGCATTTT. It encodes CASSQEGYSNQPQHF.

This clonotype has a count of ten or more. The rearrangement joins TRBV6-6 to TRBJ1-2, with a tentative D call TRBD1 (5 bases). The CDR3 has 12 amino acids. Germline lookup yields CDR1 MNHNY and CDR2 SVGAGI (reference sequence). V shed 6 bases and J shed 6 bases, with 11 bases lying between them. CDR3 nucleotides: TGTGCCAGCAGACCGGGGGGGGATGGCTACACCTTC. The encoded protein is CASRPGGDGYTF.